This record covers a single T cell receptor (beta chain). What it binds is not known. The sample comes from a study of T-cell memory formation after mild COVID-19. General observations from the study: In pre-infection memory, a portion of responding clones appeared, which suggested that cross-reactive memory joined.

The germline V and J ends were trimmed by 5 bases and 5 bases, with 16 bases remaining between them. The CDR3 is 15 residues long. TCRdb re-called the 5' RACE reads through MiXCR, storing one row per CDR3 protein. In the table there are about 600,000 distinct CDR3 sequences, roughly a fifth of which are singletons. This TCR was sampled from an adult woman who had mild COVID-19 (a few samples of this study predate the infection). Cell type and time point are not known. The J gene is TRBJ1-5, the V gene TRBV12-3 or TRBV12-4; no clear D gene. Specimen: PBMCs or a T cell subset sorted from them (not recorded which). CDR3 residues: CASSPDPRGYQPQHF. The DNA of the CDR3 is TGTGCCAGCAGTCCTGACCCCCGAGGGTATCAGCCCCAGCATTTT.